This T cell receptor beta chain appears in the sequencing data of a study of PD-L1 blockade in urothelial cancer. Study-wide context: Prior exposure to chemotherapy in patients amounted to 0 to 3 regimens received. Among blood samples, the median T cell count was 141,255.

For this clone: Its antigen is not known.

Noted time point: pretreatment peripheral blood. A total of 1 to 8 samples per patient were collected pretreatment and on-treatment. CDR3 size: 14 residues. J lost 4 bases, V lost 3 bases, and 5 bases had no gene match. The germline gives CDR1 MDHEN, CDR2 SYDVKM. Study-level findings and limits: Durable-benefit patients had greater expansion of tumor-associated blood clones at 3 weeks.

Assay: immunoSEQ multiplex PCR; the TCRdb copy retains only in-frame clones and omits some. This table holds 85,000 to 95,000 clones, about 90% found once. The sample here was PBMCs, taken around atezolizumab (anti-PD-L1) treatment. This TCR was sampled from an elderly woman with urothelial cancer. The rearrangement joins TRBV28 to TRBJ1-2, with TRBD1 matching 7 bases. CDR3 residues: CASSFPGQIYGYTF. CDR3 coding DNA: TGTGCCAGCAGTTTCCCGGGACAGATCTATGGCTACACCTTC.